This is a list of T cell receptor beta chains from one sample in a study of cytomegalovirus exposure and HLA in healthy donors. Profiling relied on immunoSEQ multiplex PCR, and the TCRdb table lists in-frame clones only, not all of them. The sample consists of 130,000 or so clones, around 80% of them appearing once. The material sequenced was PBMCs. These receptors all stem from a man aged 35 to 55 in good health and CMV-seronegative. Each CDR3 is given with its conserved first and last residue. The D gene is left open where the match is weak. Some rows have no size entry. The others give once, few or many, or a class for an expanded clone.

V	size	J	D	DNA	CDR3
TRBV7-9	NA	TRBJ1-2	TRBD1	TGTGCCAGCAGCTTGGGGACAGTTTATGGCTACACCTTC	CASSLGTVYGYTF
TRBV5-1	NA	TRBJ1-2	TRBD1	TGCGCCAGCAGCCCGGGACAGGGGAACTATGGCTACACCTTC	CASSPGQGNYGYTF
TRBV7-6	NA	TRBJ1-2	NA	TGTGCCAGCAGCTTAGGCGCCCCAGGGTCGCTCGACTATGGCTACACCTTC	CASSLGAPGSLDYGYTF
TRBV19	NA	TRBJ1-6	TRBD1	TGTGCCGGAGGGGACAGTTATAATTCACCCCTCCACTTT	CAGGDSYNSPLHF
TRBV6-1	NA	TRBJ2-1	NA	TGTGCCAGCAGTGCCCAGGGGTTATTAGCGAGCCCCTACAATGAGCAGTTCTTC	CASSAQGLLASPYNEQFF
TRBV10-3	NA	TRBJ2-1	TRBD2	TGTGCCATCAATGGAGCGGGGGGTTATAACAATGAGCAGTTCTTC	CAINGAGGYNNEQFF
TRBV4-1	few	TRBJ1-4	NA	TGCGCCAGCAGCCAAACCGAACGCTCGGATGAAAAACTGTTTTTT	CASSQTERSDEKLFF
TRBV28	NA	TRBJ1-2	NA	TGTGCCAGCAGTTTCCAGGGGAGCAACTATGGCTACACCTTC	CASSFQGSNYGYTF
TRBV7-8	few	TRBJ2-1	NA	TGTGCCAGTGACGGGAGCTCCTACAATGAGCAGTTCTTC	CASDGSSYNEQFF
TRBV5-1	NA	TRBJ2-7	TRBD1	TGCGCCAGCAGCCAGACGACAGGGGGCGTGTACGAGCAGTACTTC	CASSQTTGGVYEQYF
TRBV6-5	NA	TRBJ1-5	NA	TGTGCCAGCAGTTACTCTTCCGGGTATCAGCCCCAGCATTTT	CASSYSSGYQPQHF
TRBV30	few	TRBJ1-2	TRBD1	TGTGCCTGCTCCTCCGGGACAGGGTGGGGCTACACCTTC	CACSSGTGWGYTF
TRBV27	few	TRBJ1-2	TRBD1	TGTGCCAGCAGTCCAACAGGGGCTGGCTACACCTTC	CASSPTGAGYTF
TRBV11-2	NA	TRBJ2-7	TRBD1	TGTGCCAGCAGCCCCCGGACAGGGCTCAACCACGAGCAGTACTTC	CASSPRTGLNHEQYF
TRBV7-2	NA	TRBJ1-2	NA	TGTGCCAGCAGCTTAGACTCCAGGGTGGGTAACTATGGTTACACCTTC	CASSLDSRVGNYGYTF
TRBV5-1	NA	TRBJ1-2	TRBD1	TGCGCCAGCAGCTTAAATCCGGGACAGGCCCAACGAGGCTACACCTTC	CASSLNPGQAQRGYTF
TRBV5-1	NA	TRBJ1-1	TRBD1	TGCGCCAGCAGCTTGGAAGGGACAGGGGTTCGGAACACTGAAGCTTTCTTT	CASSLEGTGVRNTEAFF
TRBV6-5	NA	TRBJ2-7	TRBD2	TGTGCCAGCAGGGGCGGGGGGGGGCGCGAGCAGTACTTC	CASRGGGGREQYF
TRBV15	NA	TRBJ1-2	TRBD1	TGTGCCACCAGCAAGAGCAACAGGGGCTCCTATGGCTACACCTTC	CATSKSNRGSYGYTF
TRBV10-2	NA	TRBJ2-4	NA	TGCGCCAGCAGTGTTAGCCGCCCCTCCAAAAACATTCAGTACTTC	CASSVSRPSKNIQYF
TRBV28	NA	TRBJ1-6	NA	TGTGCCAGCAGCTCCCCCGGAGCCACGGGTTCACCCCTCCACTTT	CASSSPGATGSPLHF
TRBV7-2	NA	TRBJ2-2	NA	TGTGCCAGCAGCCTAAGACAGGCTTCGAACACCGGGGAGCTGTTTTTT	CASSLRQASNTGELFF
TRBV6-5	NA	TRBJ1-5	NA	TGTGCCAGCAGTTGGAGCGGGGATGATCAGCCCCAGCATTTT	CASSWSGDDQPQHF
TRBV15	NA	TRBJ2-5	TRBD1	TGTGCCACCAGCAGAGTCCGGGACAGCCAAGAGACCCAGTACTTC	CATSRVRDSQETQYF
TRBV29-1	NA	TRBJ1-1	TRBD1	TGCAGCGTTCCCGACAGGGCCTTTGAAGCTTTCTTT	CSVPDRAFEAFF
TRBV30	few	TRBJ1-5	TRBD1	TGTGCCACGACAGGGGAAGACCCCAATCAGCCCCAGCATTTT	CATTGEDPNQPQHF
TRBV18	NA	TRBJ2-6	TRBD1	TGTGCCAGCTCAGCACAGGGGGAAGCTGGGGCCAACGTCCTGACTTTC	CASSAQGEAGANVLTF
TRBV4-1	few	TRBJ1-2	TRBD1	TGCGCCAGCAGCCAGAGGACAGGCAGCTATGGCTACACCTTC	CASSQRTGSYGYTF
TRBV11-2	NA	TRBJ2-3	TRBD2	TGTGCCAGCAGCTTAGGTCCGCGGGGGGGCGTCGATACGCAGTATTTT	CASSLGPRGGVDTQYF
TRBV6-6	NA	TRBJ1-5	TRBD1	TGTGCCAGCAGAATAGGGACAGGTCAGCCCCAGCATTTT	CASRIGTGQPQHF
TRBV6-5	NA	TRBJ2-7	NA	TGTGCCAGCAGTACCCTAAACTCCTACGAGCAGTACTTC	CASSTLNSYEQYF
TRBV2	NA	TRBJ1-2	NA	TGTGCCAGCAGTGGGGGCAGGAACAACTATGGCTACACCTTC	CASSGGRNNYGYTF
TRBV6-6	NA	TRBJ1-1	NA	TGTGCCAGCACCGATACGGGCGCGGGGGCCACTGAAGCTTTCTTT	CASTDTGAGATEAFF
TRBV4-2	few	TRBJ2-2	NA	TGTGCCAGCAGCCAAGATGGGGCGCGGACCGGGGAGCTGTTTTTT	CASSQDGARTGELFF
TRBV5-8	NA	TRBJ2-5	NA	TGTGCCAGCAGCAGACAGGGAGGCCAAGAGACCCAGTACTTC	CASSRQGGQETQYF
TRBV19	NA	TRBJ1-2	TRBD1	TGTGCCAGTACCCCGGACAGGGAGGGGTTCTATGGCTACACCTTC	CASTPDREGFYGYTF
TRBV10-2	few	TRBJ2-7	NA	TGCGCCAGCGATGGTGGGGGGAGCTCCTACGAGCAGTACTTC	CASDGGGSSYEQYF
TRBV30	once	TRBJ2-6	NA	TGTGCCTGGAGTGTAAGGCAGGGAAGCTTCTCTGGGGCCAACGTCCTGACTTTC	CAWSVRQGSFSGANVLTF
TRBV11-3	NA	TRBJ2-6	NA	TGTGCCAGCAGCCCCGTAGGGGGAGCTGGGGCCAACGTCCTGACTTTC	CASSPVGGAGANVLTF
TRBV6-5	few	TRBJ1-3	NA	TGTGCCAGCGGGTGGAGCTCTGGAAACACCATATATTTT	CASGWSSGNTIYF
TRBV11-2	NA	TRBJ1-3	NA	TGTGCCAGCAGCTCCCATCGGGGAGGTCTCAGCACCATATATTTT	CASSSHRGGLSTIYF
TRBV10-3	NA	TRBJ2-1	TRBD2	TGTGCCATCAGTGAGCCCTTCCAGGGACTAGGCAATGAGCAGTTCTTC	CAISEPFQGLGNEQFF
TRBV28	NA	TRBJ1-2	TRBD1	TGTGCCAGCAGTCGCGGGGACAGTTCTAACTATGGCTACACCTTC	CASSRGDSSNYGYTF
TRBV11-2	NA	TRBJ2-1	TRBD1	TGTGCCAGCAGCCTGAGGACAGGGCTAAATGAGCAGTTCTTC	CASSLRTGLNEQFF
TRBV6-5	few	TRBJ1-3	NA	TGTGCCAGCATTCAAGACCCAGGCTCTGGAAACACCATATATTTT	CASIQDPGSGNTIYF
TRBV12-5	NA	TRBJ1-4	NA	TGTGCTAGTGGCTCCGGTGGGGCTACCAATGAAAAACTGTTTTTT	CASGSGGATNEKLFF
TRBV5-5	NA	TRBJ1-4	TRBD1	TGTGCCAGCAGCTTGGAAGGGACAGGGAATGAAAAACTGTTTTTT	CASSLEGTGNEKLFF
TRBV2	NA	TRBJ2-7	NA	TGTGCCAGCAGTGAACGGCAGGGTCTGAAGGAGCAGTACTTC	CASSERQGLKEQYF
TRBV7-9	NA	TRBJ1-1	NA	TGTGCCAGCAGCACGACACCGAACACTGAAGCTTTCTTT	CASSTTPNTEAFF
TRBV7-8	NA	TRBJ2-3	TRBD1	TGTGCCAGCAGCCCACATTCATCCCGATTGGGACAGAAAACAGATACGCAGTATTTT	CASSPHSSRLGQKTDTQYF
TRBV7-2	NA	TRBJ1-4	TRBD1	TGTGCCAGCAGCTTAGTAGGGGGGACAGGGGTTGAAAAACTGTTTTTT	CASSLVGGTGVEKLFF
TRBV18	NA	TRBJ2-7	TRBD2	TGTGCCAGCTCAGGCTTGGCTAGCGGGCCCGTAACCGCCTACGAGCAGTACTTC	CASSGLASGPVTAYEQYF
TRBV6-6	few	TRBJ2-2	TRBD2	TGTGCCAGCAGTTGGACTAGCGGGGACGGGGAGCTGTTTTTT	CASSWTSGDGELFF
TRBV4-1	NA	TRBJ1-1	NA	TGCGCCAGCAGCCAAGATAGGCTGAGGAATGAAGCTTTCTTT	CASSQDRLRNEAFF